These 29 T cell receptor beta chains were sequenced from one sample in a study of beta chain features in type 1 diabetes. Study-level results: Researchers report that Type 1 diabetes patients had moderately but significantly shorter TCRB CDR3s across all four CD4+ subsets.

The antigens of these receptors remain unknown. All of the isolated RNA was reverse transcribed, so expressed TCRB transcripts were sequenced. Sequencing used immunoSEQ multiplex PCR; TCRdb keeps in-frame clones, though not all of them. This sample has 130,000 or so clones, with around 10% found just once. The material sequenced was central memory CD4+ T cells from blood. The receptors derive from a man aged 30 to 39 with type 1 diabetes.

This chain joins TRBV2 and TRBJ2-1; D remains ambiguous. The ends were cut back, 3 bases at V and 0 bases at J, with 12 bases in the middle. Per the germline V gene, CDR1 is SNHLY and CDR2 is FYNNEI. The length of the CDR3 is 16 residues. The CDR3 nucleotides read TGTGCCAGCAGTGACTCACGAAGCGTCTCCTACAATGAGCAGTTCTTC. Protein product: CASSDSRSVSYNEQFF. Complete variable domain (other parts from reference TRBV2 and TRBJ2-1): EPEVTQTPSHQVTQMGQEVILRCVPISNHLYFYWYRQILGQKVEFLVSFYNNEISEKSEIFDDQFSVERPDGSNFTLKIRSTKLEDSAMYFCASSDSRSVSYNEQFFGPGTRLTVL.

This clone has a handful of counts. A junction end diverges from the germline sequence, so it may reflect a read error. The chain carries TRBV6-5 and TRBJ2-4; 7 nucleotides agree with TRBD1. Germline V gene lookup returns CDR1 MNHEY and CDR2 SVGAGI. The CDR3 is made up of 14 amino acids. Here the CDR3 reads CAISESGTENIQYF. CDR3 in DNA: TGTGCCATCAGTGAGTCAGGGACAGAAAACATTCAGTACTTC.

This clone turned up a few times. The chain combines TRBV10-3 with TRBJ2-5; D is uncertain. There are 14 residues in the CDR3. The V and J ends lost 6 bases and 5 bases respectively, with 16 bases between them. Germline-derived CDR1 and CDR2 are ENHRY and SYGVKD. The CDR3: CAIRAVLTTETQYF. CDR3 DNA sequence: TGTGCCATCAGGGCGGTGTTAACAACGGAGACCCAGTACTTC.

This clone has just a few counts. The chain is built from TRBV5-4 and TRBJ2-5, with D hard to call. V was shortened by 4 bases and J by 4 bases, with 11 bases between the two germline ends. CDR1 and CDR2 from the germline V gene are SGHNT and YYREEE (reference sequence). The CDR3 contains 13 residues. CDR3 in DNA: TGTGCCAGCAGCCTTAGTCCGCTAGAGACCCAGTACTTC. This encodes CASSLSPLETQYF.

This clone was picked up a small number of times. V is TRBV6-1 and J is TRBJ2-2, with 8 bases aligning to TRBD2. CDR3 length equals 14 residues. After removal of 8 bases from V and 5 bases from J, the junction contained 7 bases not matched to a gene. The germline V gene encodes CDR1 MNHNS and CDR2 SASEGT. CDR3 amino acids: CASHRGGGTGELFF. The CDR3 bases are TGTGCCAGCCACCGTGGCGGGGGGACCGGGGAGCTGTTTTTT.

This clone was seen more than once but under ten times. The J gene is TRBJ1-1, the V gene TRBV18; D perhaps matches TRBD1 (6 bases). This CDR3 contains 13 residues. The V gene lost 6 bases and the J gene lost 3 bases, with 11 bases spanning the gap. Germline CDR1 and CDR2: KGHSH and LQKENI. The CDR3 sequence: CASSPTGYTEAFF. CDR3 DNA sequence: TGTGCCAGCTCGCCTACAGGGTACACTGAAGCTTTCTTT.

The chain couples TRBV19 to TRBJ1-5; no clear D gene. This CDR3 is built from 17 residues. Looked up from germline, CDR1 is LNHDA and CDR2 is SQIVND (reference sequence). Trimming cost V 4 bases and J 0 bases, with 16 bases left between them. The CDR3 DNA sequence: TGTGCCAGTAGTACTTTGGGAGCTATGTCTAGCAATCAGCCCCAGCATTTT. It specifies CASSTLGAMSSNQPQHF.

The V call is TRBV7-2, the J call TRBJ2-5; TRBD1 matches 9 bases. The V gene's germline CDR1 is SGHTA and CDR2 FQGNSA. V dropped 5 bases and J dropped 2; count of bases not matched to a gene: 6. The CDR3 is 15 amino acids. The DNA of the CDR3 is TGTGCCAGCAGCCTAGACAGGGGGAGACAAGAGACCCAGTACTTC. Its translation is CASSLDRGRQETQYF.

The genes are TRBV6-5 and TRBJ2-3; the match to TRBD2 covers 8 bases. V lost 6 bases, J lost 2 bases, and 10 bases stayed unmatched. The germline gives CDR1 MNHEY, CDR2 SVGAGI. The CDR3 sequence is 16 residues long. The DNA of the CDR3 is TGTGCCAGCAGCTACGGGAGGGCGGGGAACACAGATACGCAGTATTTT. Amino acid sequence: CASSYGRAGNTDTQYF.

This clone was detected only a few times. The chain joins TRBV5-8 to TRBJ2-5; D gene unclear. V lost 6 bases and J 0 bases, leaving 12 bases between the germline ends. Germline values: CDR1 SGHTS, CDR2 YDEGEE. The CDR3 extends over 14 amino acids. As DNA, the CDR3 is TGTGCCAGCAAAGTGACTGGGTACCAAGAGACCCAGTACTTC. Its translation: CASKVTGYQETQYF.

The V gene is TRBV11-3, the J gene TRBJ2-7, with 7 bases aligning to TRBD1. The CDR3 sequence is 15 residues long. Germline loops: CDR1 SGHNT, CDR2 YENEEA. Germline trimming cut 3 bases from V and 3 bases from J; bases unmatched to any gene: 8. The CDR3 here is CASSFRDSGIYEQYF. CDR3 DNA sequence: TGTGCCAGCAGCTTCCGGGACAGTGGTATCTACGAGCAGTACTTC.

The genes are TRBV7-3 and TRBJ2-1; the match to TRBD2 covers 7 bases. The V gene end was trimmed by 5 bases and the J gene end by 3 bases; junction bases not matched to a gene: 7. Germline CDR1 SGHTA, CDR2 FQGTGA. The CDR3 spans 15 residues. The CDR3 DNA is TGTGCCAGCAGCCCAAACTGGGGGGGCTACAATGAGCAGTTCTTC. As protein: CASSPNWGGYNEQFF.

This clone was observed a few times. The chain joins TRBV2 to TRBJ2-1; D is undetermined. Trimming stripped 3 bases from V and 10 bases from J, with 7 bases between. This CDR3 spans 11 amino acids. CDR1 SNHLY and CDR2 FYNNEI come from the germline V gene. The CDR3 region is CASSEKREQFF. The DNA for the CDR3 is TGTGCCAGCAGTGAGAAGCGCGAGCAGTTCTTC.

V and J are TRBV28 and TRBJ2-5; the match to TRBD2 covers 16 bases. Per germline, CDR1 MDHEN and CDR2 SYDVKM. This CDR3 is built from 19 residues. The J segment lost 5 bases and the V segment lost 5 bases, leaving 14 bases of the junction unmatched. The CDR3 DNA reads as TGTGCCAGCAGTCCGCTCCACGGGACTAGCGGGGGGGTCAAGGAGACCCAGTACTTC. The encoded protein is CASSPLHGTSGGVKETQYF.

The table lists this clone with a few counts. J is TRBJ2-3 and V is TRBV4-2, with 7 bases identical to TRBD1. The CDR3 is 14 amino acids. V lost 4 bases, J lost 0 bases, and 1 base stayed unmatched. Germline V lookup: CDR1 LGHNA, CDR2 YNFKEQ. This CDR3 reads CASSPGQSTDTQYF. Written as DNA, the CDR3 is TGTGCCAGCAGCCCGGGACAGAGCACAGATACGCAGTATTTT.

This clone came up a few times. The chain recombines TRBV6-1 with TRBJ2-7; 7 bases are shared with TRBD1. The CDR3 is 14 residues long. CDR1 is MNHNS, CDR2 SASEGT, per germline. J gave up 2 bases and V 4 bases, and 5 bases lay outside the gene matches. CDR3 protein: CASSVTDRPYEQYF. The DNA of the CDR3 is TGTGCCAGCAGTGTAACGGACAGGCCCTACGAGCAGTACTTC.

This chain uses TRBV7-2 with TRBJ2-3; maybe TRBD1 (5 bases). The CDR3 sequence is 15 residues long. V was trimmed by 2 bases and J by 2 bases, leaving 11 bases between them. Germline V gene data show CDR1 as SGHTA and CDR2 as FQGNSA. This CDR3 reads CASSLQGPSTDTQYF. CDR3 sequence (DNA): TGTGCCAGCAGCTTACAGGGTCCCTCCACAGATACGCAGTATTTT. Full variable domain (missing parts from reference TRBV7-2 and TRBJ2-3): GAGVSQSPSNKVTEKGKDVELRCDPISGHTALYWYRQSLGQGLEFLIYFQGNSAPDKSGLPSDRFSAERTGGSVSTLTIQRTQQEDSAVYLCASSLQGPSTDTQYFGPGTRLTVL.

This chain uses TRBV7-9 with TRBJ2-3, with D possibly TRBD2 on 5 matching bases. CDR1 and CDR2 (germline): SEHNR, FQNEAQ (reference sequence). V was shortened by 5 bases and J by 8 bases, with 14 bases between the two germline ends. This CDR3 region has 13 residues. CDR3 DNA: TGTGCCAGCAGCCGATTGGAGGCGGGTACGCAGTATTTT. It codes for CASSRLEAGTQYF.

This clone showed up just a few times. V and J are TRBV4-3 and TRBJ1-5, with TRBD1 matching over 7 bases. V shed 1 base, J shed 4 bases, and the junction held 7 bases outside the gene matches. Per the germline V gene, CDR1 is LGHNA and CDR2 is YSLEER. This CDR3 is built from 16 residues. CDR3 bases: TGCGCCAGCAGCCAAGTTTTAGGGGGCCGGAATCAGCCCCAGCATTTT. Residues: CASSQVLGGRNQPQHF.

This clone was recorded a few times. The CDR3 here is CASSETLVRLQPQHF. The CDR3 DNA reads as TGTGCCAGCAGTGAAACCCTGGTCAGGCTTCAGCCCCAGCATTTT. The chain recombines TRBV6-1 with TRBJ1-5; the D is unclear. Trimming took 2 bases from V and 6 from J, leaving 14 bases between them. The germline V gene has CDR1 MNHNS and CDR2 SASEGT. The CDR3 contains 15 residues.

The J gene is TRBJ1-1, the V gene TRBV30, with D maybe TRBD1 (6 bases). Germline V gives CDR1 GTSNPN, CDR2 SVGIG (reference sequence). V was cut by 0 bases and J by 7 bases, with 15 bases left in between. This CDR3 region has 14 residues. In DNA, the CDR3 is TGTGCCTGGAGTGTAGGCCCAGGGGCCGATGAAGCTTTCTTT. It yields the protein CAWSVGPGADEAFF. Looking up the rest from reference TRBV30 and TRBJ1-1 gives the full variable domain: SQTIHQWPATLVQPVGSPLSLECTVEGTSNPNLYWYRQAAGRGLQLLFYSVGIGQISSEVPQNLSASRPQDRQFILSSKKLLLSDSGFYLCAWSVGPGADEAFFGQGTRLTVV.

The table lists this clone with a few counts. The rearrangement links TRBV2 to TRBJ2-3; the D is unclear. The CDR3 is made up of 14 amino acids. Per the germline V gene, CDR1 is SNHLY and CDR2 is FYNNEI. Trimming pared 8 bases from V and 1 base from J, leaving 13 bases between. CDR3 DNA sequence: TGTGCCAGCCTGGAAGCGAGCGGCACAGATACGCAGTATTTT. Its protein product is CASLEASGTDTQYF. The variable domain in full, with the rest retrieved from reference TRBV2 and TRBJ2-3, is EPEVTQTPSHQVTQMGQEVILRCVPISNHLYFYWYRQILGQKVEFLVSFYNNEISEKSEIFDDQFSVERPDGSNFTLKIRSTKLEDSAMYFCASLEASGTDTQYFGPGTRLTVL.

In this sample, this clone turned up many times. The V gene is TRBV4-2, the J gene TRBJ2-5, with D maybe TRBD1 (6 bases). The ends were cut back, 5 bases at V and 2 bases at J, with 12 bases in the middle. The CDR3 totals 14 residues. CDR1 is LGHNA, CDR2 YNFKEQ, per germline. CDR3 bases: TGTGCCAGCAGCAGCGCACAGGGTCAAGAGACCCAGTACTTC. Its translation: CASSSAQGQETQYF.

The rearrangement uses TRBV7-8 and TRBJ1-4; perhaps TRBD1 as D (6 bases). This CDR3 is built from 16 residues. Trimming cost V 0 bases and J 3 bases, with 11 bases left between them. Germline lookup yields CDR1 SGHVS and CDR2 FQNEAQ. The DNA of the CDR3 is TGTGCCAGCAGCTTAGCGGAAGCAGGGGCTAATGAAAAACTGTTTTTT. This encodes CASSLAEAGANEKLFF.

This clone was found a few times. This rearrangement joins TRBV28 to TRBJ1-6; D perhaps matches TRBD1 (6 bases). The germline gives CDR1 MDHEN, CDR2 SYDVKM. With 8 bases removed from V and 8 bases from J, the gap between germline ends came to 13 bases. The CDR3 is 13 residues long. In nucleotides, the CDR3 is TGTGCCAGCCACCGGGGGGCTGATTCACCCCTCCACTTT. Residues: CASHRGADSPLHF.

This clone was found a few times. The V and J genes are TRBV9 and TRBJ2-6; 7 positions agree with TRBD1. Trimming at V came to 5 bases and at J to 0 bases, leaving 2 bases not matched to a gene. Germline CDR1 reads SGDLS; CDR2 reads YYNGEE. This CDR3 comprises 15 residues. The CDR3 is CASRTGSSGANVLTF. CDR3 sequence (DNA): TGTGCCAGCAGGACAGGGAGCTCTGGGGCCAACGTCCTGACTTTC.

This clone was counted only a few times. The J gene is TRBJ2-7, the V gene TRBV4-3; no firm D call. This CDR3 contains 15 residues. CDR1 and CDR2 from the germline V gene are LGHNA and YSLEER. The ends were cut back, 1 base at V and 3 bases at J, with 13 bases in the middle. The CDR3 here is CASSQGIHSSYEQYF. The CDR3 DNA follows: TGCGCCAGCAGCCAAGGAATACACAGCAGCTACGAGCAGTACTTC.

J is TRBJ2-1 and V is TRBV5-6; perhaps TRBD2 as D (5 bases). The V gene lost 10 bases and the J gene lost 4 bases, with 15 bases spanning the gap. The germline V gene encodes CDR1 SGHDT and CDR2 YYEEEE. The CDR3 consists of 13 residues. As DNA, the CDR3 is TGTGCCGGCCTGAGGGCTGGGTACAATGAGCAGTTCTTC. Its translation: CAGLRAGYNEQFF.

This chain's CDR3 is CASSPPSGNTIYF. The CDR3 DNA sequence: TGTGCCAGCAGCCCCCCATCTGGAAACACCATATATTTT. This chain connects TRBV2 to TRBJ1-3; the D is unclear. The germline CDR1 and CDR2 sequences are SNHLY and FYNNEI. The V gene lost 6 bases and the J gene lost 1 base, with 7 bases spanning the gap. This CDR3 contains 13 residues.